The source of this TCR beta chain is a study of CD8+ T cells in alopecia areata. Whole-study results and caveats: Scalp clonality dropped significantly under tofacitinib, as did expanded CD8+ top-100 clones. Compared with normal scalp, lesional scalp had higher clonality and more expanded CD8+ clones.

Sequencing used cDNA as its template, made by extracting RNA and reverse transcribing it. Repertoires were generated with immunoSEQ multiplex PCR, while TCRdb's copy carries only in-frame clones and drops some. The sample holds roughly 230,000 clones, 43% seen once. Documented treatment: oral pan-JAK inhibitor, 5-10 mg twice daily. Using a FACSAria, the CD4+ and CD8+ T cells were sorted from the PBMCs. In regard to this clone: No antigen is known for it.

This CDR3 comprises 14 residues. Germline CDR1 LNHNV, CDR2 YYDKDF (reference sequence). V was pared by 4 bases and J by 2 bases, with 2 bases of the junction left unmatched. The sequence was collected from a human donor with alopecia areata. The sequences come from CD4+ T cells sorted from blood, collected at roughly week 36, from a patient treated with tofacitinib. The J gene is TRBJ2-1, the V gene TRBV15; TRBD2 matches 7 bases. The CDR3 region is CATSTGTTYNEQFF. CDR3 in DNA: TGTGCCACCAGCACCGGGACTACCTACAATGAGCAGTTCTTC.